These T cell receptor beta chains were read from a single sample in a study of shared T cell receptors in the human thymus. Repertoires were generated with immunoSEQ multiplex PCR, while TCRdb's copy carries only in-frame clones and drops some. This table has 700,000 or so clones, around 85% appearing once. These records were also assigned to another study, of human thymus T cells.

Sequenced material: thymocytes. The receptor set was obtained from a girl in the first two years of life with a congenital heart defect. Each CDR3 is given with its conserved first and last residue. Each record gives: clone size, CDR3 length, J gene, D gene, V gene, CDR3 protein, CDR3 DNA. D genes are given only for firm matches. Clone size is shown for a subset of rows, as once, few, many or a class of expanded clone.

-,14,TRBJ1-1,TRBD1,TRBV4-1,CASSREGANTEAFF,TGCGCCAGCTCGCGGGAGGGGGCGAACACTGAAGCTTTCTTT
once,17,TRBJ1-1,TRBD1,TRBV7-4,CASSLAPGGEGNTEAFF,TGTGCCAGCAGCTTAGCACCAGGGGGCGAGGGAAACACTGAAGCTTTCTTT
-,16,TRBJ2-7,-,TRBV28,CASSFSTVEGPYEQYF,TGTGCCAGCAGTTTTTCCACTGTGGAGGGGCCCTACGAGCAGTACTTC
-,15,TRBJ1-5,-,TRBV5-4,CASSLGPQGNQPQHF,TGTGCCAGCAGCTTGGGCCCACAGGGAAATCAGCCCCAGCATTTT
-,10,TRBJ1-1,-,TRBV20-1,CSASTAEAFF,TGCAGTGCTAGTACCGCGGAAGCTTTCTTT
-,13,TRBJ1-2,-,TRBV7-9,CASSFTGAYGYTF,TGTGCCAGCAGTTTCACAGGAGCCTATGGCTACACCTTC
-,18,TRBJ1-2,TRBD1,TRBV15,CATSSTLAPFRQGYGYTF,TGTGCCACCAGCAGCACCCTAGCCCCCTTTCGACAGGGCTATGGCTACACCTTC
-,16,TRBJ1-1,-,TRBV19,CASSGSGDLHNTEAFF,TGTGCCAGTAGTGGATCAGGGGATCTACATAACACTGAAGCTTTCTTT
-,13,TRBJ1-1,TRBD1,TRBV7-2,CAGRQGANTEAFF,TGTGCCGGGAGACAGGGGGCCAACACTGAAGCTTTCTTT
-,12,TRBJ2-7,TRBD1,TRBV27,CATRTGTYEQYF,TGTGCCACCCGGACAGGGACCTACGAGCAGTACTTC
-,18,TRBJ2-3,TRBD2,TRBV11-2,CASSLNTSGGSSTDTQYF,TGTGCCAGCAGCTTAAATACTAGCGGGGGCTCTAGCACAGATACGCAGTATTTT
-,11,TRBJ1-2,-,TRBV2,CATWRVYGYTF,TGTGCCACCTGGAGAGTTTATGGCTACACCTTC
-,18,TRBJ2-1,TRBD2,TRBV5-8,CASSFRAGGLPSPSEQFF,TGTGCCAGCAGCTTCCGGGCGGGGGGACTCCCCTCTCCTAGTGAGCAGTTCTTC
-,15,TRBJ2-5,TRBD1,TRBV4-3,CASTPFWDSKETQYF,TGCGCCAGCACCCCTTTCTGGGACAGCAAAGAGACCCAGTACTTC
-,14,TRBJ1-2,-,TRBV7-8,CASSLLDNRHGYTF,TGTGCCAGCAGCTTACTGGACAACCGTCATGGCTACACCTTC
-,14,TRBJ2-3,-,TRBV5-6,CASSLITQGDTQYF,TGTGCCAGCAGCCTTATTACCCAGGGAGATACGCAGTATTTT
once,19,TRBJ1-1,-,TRBV2,CASSEWGGRGNDGNTEAFF,TGTGCCAGCAGTGAATGGGGAGGAAGGGGCAATGACGGGAACACTGAAGCTTTCTTT
-,15,TRBJ1-5,-,TRBV6-5,CASSYSPNSNQPQHF,TGTGCCAGCAGTTACTCCCCCAATAGCAATCAGCCCCAGCATTTT
once,16,TRBJ2-5,-,TRBV7-9,CASSSQGRGAQETQYF,TGTGCCAGCAGCTCTCAGGGGAGGGGCGCCCAAGAGACCCAGTACTTC
-,12,TRBJ1-3,-,TRBV6-6,CAVTGTGNTIYF,TGTGCCGTAACAGGGACCGGAAACACCATATATTTT
-,16,TRBJ2-5,-,TRBV5-1,CASALIYRGGQETQYF,TGCGCCAGCGCCTTAATCTACAGGGGGGGACAAGAGACCCAGTACTTC
-,16,TRBJ1-1,-,TRBV7-2,CASSLTPRVDPTEAFF,TGTGCCAGCAGCTTGACCCCCCGGGTCGATCCCACTGAAGCTTTCTTT
-,15,TRBJ2-5,TRBD2,TRBV5-6,CASSPRLAGQETQYF,TGTGCCAGCAGCCCCAGACTAGCGGGGCAAGAGACCCAGTACTTC
-,14,TRBJ2-3,-,TRBV7-6,CASSLADYTDTQYF,TGTGCCAGCAGCTTAGCGGACTACACAGATACGCAGTATTTT
-,13,TRBJ1-2,TRBD1,TRBV7-9,CASSGTGNYGYTF,TGTGCCAGCAGCGGGACAGGGAACTATGGCTACACCTTC
-,16,TRBJ2-7,-,TRBV11-2,CASASSLGGATYEQYF,TGTGCCAGCGCCTCTTCTTTGGGGGGGGCAACGTACGAGCAGTACTTC
-,19,TRBJ1-1,-,TRBV4-1,CASSQGLQIPRGTNTEAFF,TGCGCCAGCAGCCAAGGTCTGCAAATCCCCAGGGGCACCAACACTGAAGCTTTCTTT
-,17,TRBJ2-2,TRBD1,TRBV7-9,CASRIARGPPDTGELFF,TGTGCCAGCAGGATAGCAAGGGGGCCGCCCGATACCGGGGAGCTGTTTTTT
-,13,TRBJ1-1,-,TRBV7-3,CASSLRGRGEAFF,TGTGCCAGCAGCTTAAGAGGGAGGGGGGAAGCTTTCTTT
-,18,TRBJ1-5,TRBD1,TRBV19,CASSIDRGQLYSNQPQHF,TGTGCCAGTAGTATAGACCGGGGACAGCTATATAGCAATCAGCCCCAGCATTTT
-,15,TRBJ2-7,-,TRBV10-3,CAISFPRGSTYEQYF,TGTGCCATCAGCTTCCCCCGGGGGTCCACCTACGAGCAGTACTTC
-,14,TRBJ1-1,-,TRBV5-1,CASSLKGDNTEAFF,TGCGCCAGCAGCTTGAAAGGAGATAACACTGAAGCTTTCTTT
-,16,TRBJ1-5,TRBD1,TRBV5-1,CASSLFSPRGHQPQHF,TGCGCCAGCAGCCTTTTTTCTCCCAGGGGGCATCAGCCCCAGCATTTT
-,18,TRBJ2-1,-,TRBV1,CTSSPPGLAGDSYNEQFF,TGCACCAGCAGCCCCCCGGGACTAGCGGGTGACTCCTACAATGAGCAGTTCTTC
-,16,TRBJ1-1,-,TRBV30,CAWSVAIPQRNTEAFF,TGTGCCTGGAGCGTAGCGATACCCCAGCGTAACACTGAAGCTTTCTTT
-,17,TRBJ1-2,TRBD1,TRBV27,CASSLSWGQGNGYGYTF,TGTGCCAGCAGTTTATCATGGGGACAGGGGAATGGCTATGGCTACACCTTC
-,15,TRBJ1-1,-,TRBV5-1,CASSLFARETTEAFF,TGCGCCAGCAGCTTGTTCGCACGGGAGACCACTGAAGCTTTCTTT
-,14,TRBJ2-6,-,TRBV19,CASKSGSGANVLTF,TGTGCCAGTAAGTCAGGGTCTGGGGCCAACGTCCTGACTTTC